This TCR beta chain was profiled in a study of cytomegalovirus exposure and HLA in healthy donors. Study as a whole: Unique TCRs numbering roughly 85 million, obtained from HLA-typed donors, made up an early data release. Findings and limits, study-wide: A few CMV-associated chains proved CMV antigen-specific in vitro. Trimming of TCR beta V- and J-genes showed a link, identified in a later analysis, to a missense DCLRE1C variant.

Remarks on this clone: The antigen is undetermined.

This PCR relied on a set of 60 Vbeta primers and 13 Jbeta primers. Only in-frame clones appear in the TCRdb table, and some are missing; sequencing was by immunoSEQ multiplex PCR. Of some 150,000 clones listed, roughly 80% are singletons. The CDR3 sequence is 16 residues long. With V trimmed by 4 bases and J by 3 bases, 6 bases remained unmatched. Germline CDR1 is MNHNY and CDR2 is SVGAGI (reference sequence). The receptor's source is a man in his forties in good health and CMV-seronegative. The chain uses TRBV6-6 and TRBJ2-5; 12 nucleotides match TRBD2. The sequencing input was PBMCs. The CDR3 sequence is CASSFGTSGSEETQYF. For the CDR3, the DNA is TGTGCCAGCAGTTTCGGGACTAGCGGGTCGGAAGAGACCCAGTACTTC.